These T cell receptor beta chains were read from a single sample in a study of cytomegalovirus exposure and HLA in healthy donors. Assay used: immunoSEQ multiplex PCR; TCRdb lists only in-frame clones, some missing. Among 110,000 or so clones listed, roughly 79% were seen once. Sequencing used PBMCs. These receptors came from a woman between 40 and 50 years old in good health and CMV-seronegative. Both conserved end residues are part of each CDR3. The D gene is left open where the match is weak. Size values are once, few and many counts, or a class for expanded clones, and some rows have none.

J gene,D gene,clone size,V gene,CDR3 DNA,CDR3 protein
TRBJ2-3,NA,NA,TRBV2,TGTGCCAGCAGTCCTCTAGGCACAGATACGCAGTATTTT,CASSPLGTDTQYF
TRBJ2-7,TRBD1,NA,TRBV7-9,TGTGCCAGCAGCTTAGCAGAAGGGGGCCCCTCCTACGAGCAGTACTTC,CASSLAEGGPSYEQYF
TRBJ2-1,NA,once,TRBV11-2,NA,CASSLDPVGPGLAGYNEQFF
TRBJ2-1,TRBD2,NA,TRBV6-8,TGTGCCAGCAGCCCGACTAGCGGGAGGGCGCAAGCCCCAAAGCACTACAATGAGCAGTTCTTC,CASSPTSGRAQAPKHYNEQFF
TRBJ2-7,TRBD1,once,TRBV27,TGTGCCAGCAGTCCTACAGGGGACTACGAGCAGTACTTC,CASSPTGDYEQYF
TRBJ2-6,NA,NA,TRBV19,TGTGCCAGTAGTCAGGCAGGGTTTATGTCTGGGGCCAACGTCCTGACTTTC,CASSQAGFMSGANVLTF
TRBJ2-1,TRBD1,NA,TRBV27,TGTGCCAGCAGTTCCCAAAATTCTGACAGGGGTGTGAACAATGAGCAGTTCTTC,CASSSQNSDRGVNNEQFF
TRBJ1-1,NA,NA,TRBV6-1,TGTGCCAGCAGTTACACGACCGGGTCTTCCTTT,CASSYTTGSSF
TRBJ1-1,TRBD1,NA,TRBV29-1,TGCAGCGTTGAGACCGGGACAGGGGTGGGGACTGAAGCTTTCTTT,CSVETGTGVGTEAFF
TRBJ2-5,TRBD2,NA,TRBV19,TGTGCCAGTAGTATTATCGGCGGGGGGGAGCCAAAGACCCAGTACTTC,CASSIIGGGEPKTQYF
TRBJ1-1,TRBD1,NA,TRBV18,TGTGCCAGCTCCCCGCCGGGACAGGTCTTGACTGAAGCTTTCTTT,CASSPPGQVLTEAFF
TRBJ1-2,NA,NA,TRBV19,TGTGCCAGTAGTAGGGGCAGGCCGGATGGCTACACCTTC,CASSRGRPDGYTF
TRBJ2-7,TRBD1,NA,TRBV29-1,TGCAGCGTTGTTGGACAGGGCCGGCCCGAGCAGTACTTC,CSVVGQGRPEQYF
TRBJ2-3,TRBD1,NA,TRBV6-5,TGTGCCAGCAGGAGAGGGACAGGGGTAGATACGCAGTATTTT,CASRRGTGVDTQYF
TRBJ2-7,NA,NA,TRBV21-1,TGTGCCAGCAGCAAAATAAGCGGGGGGGGAGACATCTACGAGCAGTACTTC,CASSKISGGGDIYEQYF
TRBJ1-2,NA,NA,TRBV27,TGTGCCAGCAGCCAGTCACTAAACTATGGCTACACCTTC,CASSQSLNYGYTF
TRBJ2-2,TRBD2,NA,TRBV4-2,TGTGCCAGCAGCCCCGGGGTAGCGGGAGGGCACACCGGGGAGCTGTTTTTT,CASSPGVAGGHTGELFF
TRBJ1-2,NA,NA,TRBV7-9,TGTGCCAGCAGCACCAGGGATGGCTACACCTTC,CASSTRDGYTF
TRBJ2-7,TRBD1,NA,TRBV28,TGTGCCAGCAGTTCCGGGACAGGGGCCGGTTACGAGCAGTACTTC,CASSSGTGAGYEQYF
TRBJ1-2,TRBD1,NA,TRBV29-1,TGCAGCGTTGAGGACAGGAGGGGAGAGTATGGCTACACCTTC,CSVEDRRGEYGYTF
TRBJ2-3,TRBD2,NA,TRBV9,TGTGCCAGCAGCAACAGAGACGAGGGGACTAGCGGGAGGGCCGGGAGCACAGATACGCAGTATTTT,CASSNRDEGTSGRAGSTDTQYF
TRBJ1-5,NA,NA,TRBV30,TGTGCCTGGAGTTCGGGGGACAATCAGCCCCAGCATTTT,CAWSSGDNQPQHF
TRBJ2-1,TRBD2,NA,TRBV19,TGTGCCAGTAGTACCGGGACTAGCGGGGGGGCTCGGGGTGAGCAGTTCTTC,CASSTGTSGGARGEQFF
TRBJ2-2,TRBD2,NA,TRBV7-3,TGTGCCAGCAGCTTAACGGAGACTAGCGGGGGGGAGCTGTTTTTT,CASSLTETSGGELFF